These T cell receptor beta chains were read from a single sample in a study of blood T cell repertoires in COVID-19. The protocol was immunoSEQ multiplex PCR, while the TCRdb copy is restricted to in-frame clones and leaves out a portion. The sample comprises 150,000 to 200,000 clones, around nine tenths of which are singletons, and roughly a fifth rests with the top ten. Sequencing input: peripheral blood. The receptors stem from a man in his 60s with active or convalescent COVID-19. Each CDR3 is given without its conserved first and last residue. Where a row states a size, it is once, few, many or the class of an expanded clone; other rows omit it.

CDR3: ASSRDFTDTQY
V: TRBV7-9
size: -
J: TRBJ2-3

CDR3: ASSLALSGELF
V: TRBV12-3/TRBV12-4
size: -
J: TRBJ2-2

CDR3: ASSAGVRPYEQY
V: TRBV2
size: -
J: TRBJ2-7

CDR3: ASSVQGNGYEQY
V: TRBV9
size: once
J: TRBJ2-7

CDR3: ASSLGRGLAGETDTQY
V: TRBV4-1
size: -
J: TRBJ2-3

CDR3: ASSLDWTENYGYT
V: TRBV27
size: -
J: TRBJ1-2

CDR3: ASSLGAPGEQY
V: TRBV3-1/TRBV3-2
size: -
J: TRBJ2-7

CDR3: ASQNRDRVTKLF
V: TRBV2
size: -
J: TRBJ1-4

CDR3: ASSRTRNYGYT
V: TRBV6-5
size: -
J: TRBJ1-2

CDR3: ASKEDANTGELF
V: TRBV2
size: -
J: TRBJ2-2

CDR3: ASSRTSGNNEQF
V: TRBV11-1
size: -
J: TRBJ2-1

CDR3: ATSTGGKETQY
V: TRBV15
size: -
J: TRBJ2-5

CDR3: ASSRPGIVPNYGYT
V: TRBV7-3
size: once
J: TRBJ1-2

CDR3: ASMKTFSEDIQY
V: TRBV6-5
size: -
J: TRBJ2-4

CDR3: ASSQLAGDSYNEQF
V: TRBV4-1
size: once
J: TRBJ2-1

CDR3: ATSESGTGNQPQH
V: TRBV24-1
size: -
J: TRBJ1-5

CDR3: ASNTGGLAGTGELF
V: TRBV3-1/TRBV3-2
size: -
J: TRBJ2-2

CDR3: SGILAGGLEEQY
V: TRBV29-1
size: -
J: TRBJ2-7

CDR3: AWRQAQAYGYT
V: TRBV30
size: -
J: TRBJ1-2

CDR3: ASSQDARAGELF
V: TRBV4-2
size: -
J: TRBJ2-2

CDR3: ASSRRGEQY
V: TRBV3-1/TRBV3-2
size: -
J: TRBJ2-7

CDR3: ATLQGYYGYT
V: TRBV10-2
size: -
J: TRBJ1-2

CDR3: ASRSSGGGNEQF
V: TRBV3-1/TRBV3-2
size: -
J: TRBJ2-1

CDR3: ASSFQRGVADTQY
V: TRBV27
size: -
J: TRBJ2-3

CDR3: ASSPDRASGNTIY
V: TRBV2
size: -
J: TRBJ1-3

CDR3: ASKRDRNSPLH
V: TRBV19
size: -
J: TRBJ1-6

CDR3: ASSRSTSGGDGSSYEQY
V: TRBV7-2
size: -
J: TRBJ2-7

CDR3: ASSRRQGHQPQH
V: TRBV5-6
size: -
J: TRBJ1-5

CDR3: ASSLWRGGREQY
V: TRBV5-1
size: -
J: TRBJ2-7

CDR3: ASSQRGGRTDTQY
V: TRBV3-1/TRBV3-2
size: -
J: TRBJ2-3

CDR3: ASSPPGKGGMNTEAF
V: TRBV18
size: few
J: TRBJ1-1

CDR3: ASSQGPSGGTDETQY
V: TRBV3-1/TRBV3-2
size: -
J: TRBJ2-5

CDR3: ASSDREDGQPQH
V: TRBV6-1
size: -
J: TRBJ1-5

CDR3: ASSSTVNQPQH
V: TRBV27
size: -
J: TRBJ1-5

CDR3: ASSELRGAVGEQY
V: TRBV6-1
size: -
J: TRBJ2-7

CDR3: ASSQRGGRQETQY
V: TRBV3-1/TRBV3-2
size: -
J: TRBJ2-5

CDR3: ASSSYYNEQF
V: TRBV27
size: -
J: TRBJ2-1

CDR3: SVEGQGKYEQF
V: TRBV29-1
size: -
J: TRBJ2-1

CDR3: AWNGALGTEAF
V: TRBV30
size: -
J: TRBJ1-1

CDR3: ASSITGTGDGETQY
V: TRBV5-8
size: -
J: TRBJ2-5

CDR3: AWEPGQGYGYT
V: TRBV30
size: -
J: TRBJ1-2

CDR3: ASSEAGGDRNRLH
V: TRBV2
size: -
J: TRBJ1-6

CDR3: ATSDTRGSSYNEQF
V: TRBV24-1
size: -
J: TRBJ2-1

CDR3: ASSSGQGNTGELF
V: TRBV7-3
size: -
J: TRBJ2-2

CDR3: ASSLGQGVGQPQH
V: TRBV7-9
size: -
J: TRBJ1-5